The T cell receptor beta chain described here comes from a study of technical replicates of blood from a few donors. The assay was immunoSEQ multiplex PCR, and TCRdb's table has in-frame clones only and misses some. The sample holds under 95,000 clones, 90% to 95% seen once. Trimming took 10 bases from V and 6 from J, leaving 13 bases between them. The CDR3 runs 11 residues. Germline V gene data show CDR1 as SNHLY and CDR2 as FYNNEI. Sequencing used T cells isolated from PBMCs. The chain carries TRBV2 and TRBJ2-7; tentative D call: TRBD2 (6 bases). This clonotype was sampled from a human donor in good health. The CDR3 bases are TGTGCCACCCGGGAGTCACTCGAGCAGTACTTC. It translates to CATRESLEQYF. The variable domain in full, with the rest retrieved from reference TRBV2 and TRBJ2-7, is EPEVTQTPSHQVTQMGQEVILRCVPISNHLYFYWYRQILGQKVEFLVSFYNNEISEKSEIFDDQFSVERPDGSNFTLKIRSTKLEDSAMYFCATRESLEQYFGPGTRLTVT.